A selection of T cell receptor beta chains follows, all from one sample in a study of T-cell memory formation after mild COVID-19. Each CDR3 protein gets one entry after TCRdb re-called the 5' RACE reads with MiXCR. There are nearly 110,000 distinct CDR3 sequences in the sample; 15% to 20% occur only once, and 28% lies in the top ten. Sequencing was carried out using PBMCs or a T cell subset sorted from them (not recorded which). Source of these receptors: an adult woman who had mild COVID-19 (a few samples of this study predate the infection). Cell type and time point are not known. CDR3s include the opening cysteine and the closing phenylalanine or tryptophan. The order of the fields is J gene, D gene, V gene, clone size, CDR3 DNA, CDR3 protein. A D gene is named only where the DNA matches it firmly. Size is omitted from some rows. Given values are once, few, many or a class for expanded clones.

J gene: TRBJ2-1
D gene: TRBD2
V gene: TRBV6-5
clone size: few
CDR3 DNA: TGTGCCAGCAGTCCGGTTGGTAGCGGGGCCCTCATGATCAATGAGCAGTTCTTC
CDR3 protein: CASSPVGSGALMINEQFF

J gene: TRBJ1-2
D gene: .
V gene: TRBV9
clone size: few
CDR3 DNA: TGTGCCAGCAGCCCCCGGGGGGACTCGGGCTATGGCTACACCTTC
CDR3 protein: CASSPRGDSGYGYTF

J gene: TRBJ2-7
D gene: TRBD1
V gene: TRBV29-1
clone size: .
CDR3 DNA: TGCAGCGTTGAGGCTTTCGGACAGGGTTCCTACGAGCAGTACTTC
CDR3 protein: CSVEAFGQGSYEQYF

J gene: TRBJ2-7
D gene: .
V gene: TRBV12-3/TRBV12-4
clone size: few
CDR3 DNA: TGTGCCAGCAGTCCGCTCGTGAACTTCTACGAGCAGTACTTC
CDR3 protein: CASSPLVNFYEQYF

J gene: TRBJ2-1
D gene: .
V gene: TRBV11-3
clone size: few
CDR3 DNA: TGTGCCAGCAGCTTAGGAAGAGGTCACTCCTACAATGAGCAGTTCTTC
CDR3 protein: CASSLGRGHSYNEQFF

J gene: TRBJ1-1
D gene: .
V gene: TRBV4-3
clone size: few
CDR3 DNA: TGCGCCAGCAGCCAATACAAAACAGGGATCGCTGAAGCTTTCTTT
CDR3 protein: CASSQYKTGIAEAFF

J gene: TRBJ2-3
D gene: .
V gene: TRBV5-1
clone size: few
CDR3 DNA: TGCGCCAGCAGCGGGGAACCGACCGACACAGATACGCAGTATTTT
CDR3 protein: CASSGEPTDTDTQYF

J gene: TRBJ2-1
D gene: .
V gene: TRBV15
clone size: .
CDR3 DNA: TGTGCCACCAGCTCTTGGGTACTAGAGCAGTTCTTC
CDR3 protein: CATSSWVLEQFF

J gene: TRBJ1-6
D gene: TRBD1
V gene: TRBV7-9
clone size: few
CDR3 DNA: TGTGCCAGCAGCCCGGCGATTCCTGGCAGGGGGCGACCCCTCCACTTT
CDR3 protein: CASSPAIPGRGRPLHF

J gene: TRBJ2-1
D gene: .
V gene: TRBV7-2
clone size: many
CDR3 DNA: TGTGCCAGCAGCTCGACCCCAACTGGACGGAACAATGAGCAGTTCTTC
CDR3 protein: CASSSTPTGRNNEQFF

J gene: TRBJ2-7
D gene: .
V gene: TRBV2
clone size: few
CDR3 DNA: TGTGCCAGCAGTGCATCGGGGGCCTACGAGCAGTACTTC
CDR3 protein: CASSASGAYEQYF

J gene: TRBJ1-1
D gene: .
V gene: TRBV7-6
clone size: .
CDR3 DNA: TGTGCCAGCAGCTTAGCGGCTAGCGGAGGGAACACTGAAGCTTTCTTT
CDR3 protein: CASSLAASGGNTEAFF

J gene: TRBJ1-1
D gene: .
V gene: TRBV4-3
clone size: few
CDR3 DNA: TGCGCCAGCAGCCAAGATCTCGAGACAGTGAACACTGAAGCTTTCTTT
CDR3 protein: CASSQDLETVNTEAFF

J gene: TRBJ2-7
D gene: TRBD2
V gene: TRBV6-6
clone size: few
CDR3 DNA: TGTGCCAGCAGTTCCAGACTAGCCCCCGAGCAGTACTTC
CDR3 protein: CASSSRLAPEQYF

J gene: TRBJ2-1
D gene: TRBD2
V gene: TRBV5-3
clone size: .
CDR3 DNA: TGTGCCAGAATTGGACTAGCGGGAGGAAGCTCCTACAATGAGCAGTTCTTC
CDR3 protein: CARIGLAGGSSYNEQFF

J gene: TRBJ2-7
D gene: TRBD2
V gene: TRBV6-5
clone size: few
CDR3 DNA: TGTGCCAGCAGTTACTGGGGACTAGCGGACGAGCAGTACTTC
CDR3 protein: CASSYWGLADEQYF

J gene: TRBJ2-7
D gene: .
V gene: TRBV11-3
clone size: .
CDR3 DNA: TGTGCCAGCAGCGGCCCCGGGGCCGAGCAGTACTTC
CDR3 protein: CASSGPGAEQYF

J gene: TRBJ2-7
D gene: .
V gene: TRBV29-1
clone size: .
CDR3 DNA: TGCAGCGCTCGAGGCGACGTGGACGAGCAGTACTTC
CDR3 protein: CSARGDVDEQYF

J gene: TRBJ2-1
D gene: .
V gene: TRBV9
clone size: .
CDR3 DNA: TGTGCCAGCAGCGCGTTAGGCAATGAGCAGTTCTTC
CDR3 protein: CASSALGNEQFF

J gene: TRBJ2-1
D gene: .
V gene: TRBV19
clone size: .
CDR3 DNA: TGTGCCAGTAGTACGACTAGTTATGAGCAGTTCTTC
CDR3 protein: CASSTTSYEQFF

J gene: TRBJ2-3
D gene: .
V gene: TRBV10-3
clone size: many
CDR3 DNA: TGTGCCATCAGTGATATCCCGGGAGAGCCTCCAGATACGCAGTATTTT
CDR3 protein: CAISDIPGEPPDTQYF

J gene: TRBJ2-5
D gene: TRBD1
V gene: TRBV9
clone size: few
CDR3 DNA: TGTGCCAGCAGCGTAGGAGGGGGCCGTGAGACCCAGTACTTC
CDR3 protein: CASSVGGGRETQYF

J gene: TRBJ1-4
D gene: .
V gene: TRBV12-3/TRBV12-4
clone size: .
CDR3 DNA: TGTGCCAGCACTTCTTCCGGAGGGTCAGCTCCTCCCGATGAAAAACTGTTTTTT
CDR3 protein: CASTSSGGSAPPDEKLFF

J gene: TRBJ1-2
D gene: TRBD1
V gene: TRBV12-3/TRBV12-4
clone size: .
CDR3 DNA: TGTGCCAGCAGTTTAGCTTCCGGACAGGGGGCCTACTATGGCTACACCTTC
CDR3 protein: CASSLASGQGAYYGYTF